The clone carrying this T cell receptor (beta chain) was seen at least ten times. The record originates from a study of T cells in Graves' hyperthyroidism and ophthalmopathy. Stability of Graves' hyperthyroidism was defined as absent ophthalmopathy progression within 18 months. Researchers barred patients who had uncontrolled infection, other autoimmune disease, pregnancy or lactation. It was RNA transcripts that yielded the amplified TCR beta CDR3 regions. The HTBI primer set drove a first-round RT-PCR of the TCR CDR3. From the multiplex PCR reads, TCRdb called clonotypes with MiXCR, one entry per CDR3 protein. This table has hundreds of thousands of distinct CDR3 sequences, approximately 14% appearing once. The CDR3 covers 14 residues. Germline V CDR1 and CDR2: SEHNR, FQNEAQ (reference sequence). The V and J ends lost 0 bases and 6 bases respectively, with 12 bases between them.

This clonotype originated in a woman younger than 30 with Graves' hyperthyroidism. Sequences were obtained from blood. The chain has TRBV7-9 and TRBJ2-7; TRBD2 might be the D (6 bases). This CDR3 reads CASSLASGGSEQYF. CDR3 DNA: TGTGCCAGCAGCTTAGCTTCCGGGGGTTCCGAGCAGTACTTC.